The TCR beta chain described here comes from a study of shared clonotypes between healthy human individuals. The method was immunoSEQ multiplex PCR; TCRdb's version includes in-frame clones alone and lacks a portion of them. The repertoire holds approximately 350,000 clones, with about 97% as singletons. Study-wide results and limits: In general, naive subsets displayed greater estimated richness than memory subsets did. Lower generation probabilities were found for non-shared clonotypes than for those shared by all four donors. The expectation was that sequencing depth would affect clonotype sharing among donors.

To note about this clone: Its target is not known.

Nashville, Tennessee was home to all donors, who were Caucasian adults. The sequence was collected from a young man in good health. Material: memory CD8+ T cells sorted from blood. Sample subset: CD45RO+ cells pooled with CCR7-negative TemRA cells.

The CDR3, as DNA: TGTGCCAGCAGCTTGGATTCGGGACGGGGAAACACCATATATTTT. This encodes CASSLDSGRGNTIYF. This sequence joins TRBV5-4 and TRBJ1-3; maybe TRBD1 (5 bases). The length of the CDR3 is 15 residues. V lost 0 bases and J 4 bases, leaving 11 bases between the germline ends. Germline assignment: CDR1 SGHNT and CDR2 YYREEE (reference sequence).